The present T cell receptor beta chain was sequenced within a study of T cell repertoires in cytomegalovirus infection. Concerning this clonotype itself: Its antigen is still unknown.

TCRdb itself ran the reads through MiXCR, one entry per CDR3 protein. The sample carries 750,000 to 900,000 distinct CDR3 sequences, about 28% recorded once. CDR3 length: 15 residues. V lost 8 bases and J 8 bases, leaving 21 bases between the germline ends. Germline assignment: CDR1 MNHNY and CDR2 SVGAGI (reference sequence). This chain links TRBV6-6 with TRBJ1-4; possible D gene TRBD1, 6 bases. This sequence was found in a human donor in good health (CMV status not recorded). Some clones in this sample may be carry-over from other donors' samples. The sample consisted of cultured CD8+ T cells from PBMCs, taken from culture after CMV antigen stimulation. The CDR3 region has the DNA TGTGCCAGCGGACCCCGGGGGGCGCGTGAGGAAAAACTGTTTTTT. This codes for CASGPRGAREEKLFF.